Sequencing of this T cell receptor beta chain was carried out in a study of CD8+ T cells in alopecia areata. The wider study: Each of the treated patients was given oral tofacitinib, 5 to 10 mg twice daily, for moderate-to-severe alopecia areata.

General study points: Persistence during tofacitinib was seen for many expanded lesional clones in scalp and blood. Only a single nonresponder existed, so baseline CD8+ expansion links stay unclear. Researchers report lesional scalp, most notably alopecia totalis/universalis, outstripped normal scalp in clonality.

cDNA reverse transcribed from extracted RNA served as the sequencing template. Data came from immunoSEQ multiplex PCR; TCRdb stores just in-frame clones and leaves some out. This sample has about 160,000 clones, with roughly 65% found just once. The treatment is: oral pan-JAK inhibitor, 5-10 mg twice daily. To note about this clone: The antigen is unknown.

This specimen was CD4+ T cells sorted from blood, taken at week 4, from a patient treated with tofacitinib. The clonotype was recovered from a human donor with alopecia areata.

The CDR3 is CASSLVFQETQYF. The CDR3, as DNA: TGCGCCAGCAGCTTGGTGTTTCAAGAGACCCAGTACTTC. The rearrangement joins TRBV5-1 to TRBJ2-5; no definite D call. The CDR3 spans 13 residues. Germline V gives CDR1 SGHRS, CDR2 YFSETQ. With 0 bases removed from V and 2 bases from J, the gap between germline ends came to 5 bases. The complete variable domain, with remaining parts taken from reference TRBV5-1 and TRBJ2-5, reads KAGVTQTPRYLIKTRGQQVTLSCSPISGHRSVSWYQQTPGQGLQFLFEYFSETQRNKGNFPGRFSGRQFSNSRSEMNVSTLELGDSALYLCASSLVFQETQYFGPGTRLLVL.